These T cell receptor beta chains were read from a single sample in a study of T cells in Graves' hyperthyroidism and ophthalmopathy. TCRdb reanalysed the multiplex PCR reads using MiXCR and keeps one entry per CDR3 protein. Here the sample spans about 480,000 distinct CDR3 sequences, approximately 23% being singletons. Sequencing was carried out using blood. These receptors came from a woman between 70 and 85 years old with Graves' ophthalmopathy. CDR3s include the opening cysteine and the closing phenylalanine or tryptophan. The order of the fields is D gene, J gene, clone size, V gene, CDR3 protein, CDR3 DNA. A D gene is named only where the DNA matches it firmly. A row's size may be missing; if present it is once, few, many or a size class.

>TRBD1|TRBJ1-1|many|TRBV30
CAWNQGAGTEAFF
TGTGCCTGGAACCAGGGGGCAGGCACTGAAGCTTTCTTT
>.|TRBJ2-5|.|TRBV7-2
CASSLSLGASRLETQYF
TGTGCCAGCAGCTTATCGTTGGGCGCCTCGAGGCTAGAGACCCAGTACTTC
>.|TRBJ2-3|few|TRBV3-1
CASGGIPGYTDTQYF
TGTGCCAGCGGCGGCATACCGGGATACACAGATACGCAGTATTTT
>.|TRBJ2-2|.|TRBV6-9
CASSYSNNPGERTGELFF
TGTGCCAGCAGTTACTCGAACAACCCAGGGGAGAGGACCGGGGAGCTGTTTTTT
>.|TRBJ2-7|.|TRBV5-1
CASSLIGQTSYEQYF
TGCGCCAGCAGCTTGATAGGACAGACCTCCTACGAGCAGTACTTC
>.|TRBJ1-5|few|TRBV6-5
CASSYSWQYSNQPQHF
TGTGCCAGCAGTTACTCCTGGCAGTATAGCAATCAGCCCCAGCATTTT
>.|TRBJ2-5|many|TRBV20-1
CSARPRETQYF
TGCAGTGCTAGACCGAGAGAGACCCAGTACTTC
>TRBD1|TRBJ1-3|.|TRBV2
CASSPGTGNSGNTIYF
TGTGCCAGCAGTCCCGGGACAGGGAACTCTGGAAACACCATATATTTT
>TRBD2|TRBJ2-2|few|TRBV11-2
CASSLTTSGTGELFF
TGTGCCAGCAGCTTAACCACTAGCGGTACCGGGGAGCTGTTTTTT
>.|TRBJ2-7|many|TRBV27
CASSLKGAYEQYF
TGTGCCAGCAGTCTTAAGGGAGCCTACGAGCAGTACTTC
>.|TRBJ1-1|.|TRBV25-1
CASRGLGHTEAFF
TGTGCCAGCAGGGGTCTTGGACACACTGAAGCTTTCTTT
>TRBD1|TRBJ1-5|few|TRBV20-1
CSARGWDRDQPQHF
TGCAGTGCTAGAGGTTGGGACAGAGACCAGCCCCAGCATTTT
>.|TRBJ1-3|.|TRBV28
CASSSQGFFSGNTIYF
TGTGCCAGCAGTTCCCAGGGTTTTTTCTCTGGAAACACCATATATTTT
>.|TRBJ2-7|many|TRBV27
CASSLDPGHPYEQYF
TGTGCCAGCAGTCTGGACCCGGGACACCCCTACGAGCAGTACTTC
>TRBD1|TRBJ2-7|few|TRBV2
CASGVGGQETYEQYF
TGTGCCAGCGGGGTAGGGGGACAGGAAACCTACGAGCAGTACTTC
>TRBD1|TRBJ1-2|many|TRBV7-2
CASSKRRQGSNGYTF
TGTGCCAGCAGCAAGCGCCGACAGGGATCGAATGGCTACACCTTC
>.|TRBJ1-5|.|TRBV2
CASSRAGRNQLQHF
TGTGCCAGCAGTAGGGCAGGGAGAAATCAGCTCCAGCATTTT
>.|TRBJ2-5|many|TRBV30
CAWSASRVETQYF
TGTGCCTGGAGTGCATCCAGGGTTGAGACCCAGTACTTC
>.|TRBJ2-6|many|TRBV15
CATSRVGAQVAPGANVLTF
TGTGCCACCAGCAGAGTTGGGGCACAAGTCGCACCTGGGGCCAACGTCCTGACTTTC
>.|TRBJ1-2|few|TRBV2
CASTEGLLGRSRLYGYTF
TGTGCCAGCACTGAAGGACTCCTGGGACGGAGCCGTCTCTATGGCTACACCTTC
>.|TRBJ1-1|many|TRBV6-1
CASSYAQLNTEAFF
TGTGCCAGCAGTTACGCACAGCTAAACACTGAAGCTTTCTTT
>.|TRBJ2-2|few|TRBV5-1
CASSLSGDNTGELFF
TGCGCCAGCAGCTTGTCCGGGGACAACACCGGGGAGCTGTTTTTT
>.|TRBJ1-5|many|TRBV29-1
CSVAENSNQPQHF
TGCAGCGTTGCTGAGAATAGCAATCAGCCCCAGCATTTT
>.|TRBJ1-1|.|TRBV5-1
CASSLAVGSQNTEAFF
TGCGCCAGCAGCTTGGCCGTCGGCAGCCAGAACACTGAAGCTTTCTTT
>TRBD1|TRBJ2-7|few|TRBV10-3
CAISETGVGSYEQYF
TGTGCCATCAGTGAGACAGGGGTGGGCTCCTACGAGCAGTACTTC
>.|TRBJ2-1|few|TRBV27
CASRQGSLSNNEQFF
TGTGCCAGCAGGCAGGGAAGTCTCTCTAACAATGAGCAGTTCTTC
>.|TRBJ2-1|few|TRBV3-1
CASSPGTRGLTTREQFF
TGTGCCAGCAGCCCGGGTACACGGGGTCTTACGACAAGAGAGCAGTTCTTC
>.|TRBJ1-6|.|TRBV9
CASSVGTVNSPLHF
TGTGCCAGCAGCGTAGGGACAGTGAATTCACCCCTCCACTTT
>TRBD2|TRBJ2-2|.|TRBV5-1
CASSLERENTGELFF
TGCGCCAGCAGCTTGGAGCGGGAGAACACCGGGGAGCTGTTTTTT
>TRBD1|TRBJ1-2|few|TRBV6-2/TRBV6-3
CASRRSLTGFYGYTF
TGTGCCAGCAGGCGCTCCTTGACAGGGTTCTATGGCTACACCTTC
>TRBD1|TRBJ2-4|many|TRBV2
CASEDTGGAKNIQYF
TGTGCCAGCGAGGACACAGGGGGAGCCAAAAACATTCAGTACTTC
>TRBD1|TRBJ1-2|many|TRBV6-1
CASTERQGPNYGYTF
TGTGCCAGCACTGAGAGACAGGGTCCTAACTATGGCTACACCTTC
>TRBD2|TRBJ2-7|.|TRBV12-3/TRBV12-4
CASSLGASSGRSEQYF
TGTGCCAGCAGTTTAGGGGCGTCTAGCGGGAGAAGCGAGCAGTACTTC
>.|TRBJ2-7|many|TRBV7-8
CASSLSTGASGEQYF
TGTGCCAGCAGCTTATCTACGGGAGCATCCGGCGAGCAGTACTTC
>TRBD1|TRBJ2-3|few|TRBV2
CASSGTEGATQYF
TGTGCCAGCAGCGGGACAGAGGGGGCTACGCAGTATTTT
>.|TRBJ2-1|.|TRBV9
CASSVSPTNEQFF
TGTGCCAGCAGCGTCAGTCCGACCAATGAGCAGTTCTTC
>TRBD2|TRBJ2-3|.|TRBV5-1
CASSLATTGGPTDTQYF
TGCGCCAGCAGCTTGGCCACGACGGGAGGGCCGACAGATACGCAGTATTTT
>.|TRBJ2-2|few|TRBV6-1
CASRPQPGAGTGELFF
TGTGCCAGCAGACCCCAACCCGGGGCCGGGACCGGGGAGCTGTTTTTT
>.|TRBJ1-6|once|TRBV28
CASNYPTASPLHF
TGTGCCAGCAACTACCCGACAGCCTCACCCCTCCACTTT
>.|TRBJ2-7|few|TRBV10-3
CAISESENEQYF
TGTGCCATCAGTGAAAGCGAAAACGAGCAGTACTTC
>.|TRBJ2-1|many|TRBV5-1
CASSLDARNNEQFF
TGCGCCAGCAGCTTGGATGCCAGAAACAATGAGCAGTTCTTC
>.|TRBJ1-2|few|TRBV10-3
CAISPGRDEGYTF
TGTGCCATCAGTCCCGGACGAGACGAAGGCTACACCTTC
>.|TRBJ1-1|few|TRBV19
CASSIGTAVGNTEAFF
TGTGCCAGTAGTATAGGAACGGCGGTTGGGAACACTGAAGCTTTCTTT
>.|TRBJ2-1|.|TRBV5-1
CASSQNREGNSQFF
TGTGCCAGCAGCCAGAACCGCGAGGGAAACTCGCAGTTCTTC
>TRBD1|TRBJ2-5|few|TRBV5-1
CASSFTGAEETQYF
TGCGCCAGCAGCTTCACAGGGGCTGAAGAGACCCAGTACTTC
>TRBD2|TRBJ2-1|.|TRBV9
CASSRRVLAGYNEQFF
TGTGCCAGCAGCCGGAGGGTACTAGCGGGTTACAATGAGCAGTTCTTC
>.|TRBJ2-3|.|TRBV10-3
CAITAGRTDTQYF
TGTGCCATCACGGCGGGGCGCACAGATACGCAGTATTTT
>.|TRBJ1-5|.|TRBV10-2
CASSEGLGLILNQPQHF
TGCGCCAGCAGTGAGGGGTTAGGGCTTATCCTCAATCAGCCCCAGCATTTT
>.|TRBJ1-1|many|TRBV3-1
CASSQIMGNTEAFF
TGTGCCAGCAGCCAGATTATGGGCAACACTGAAGCTTTCTTT
>.|TRBJ1-1|.|TRBV5-1
CASSLYRGITEAFF
TGCGCCAGCAGCTTGTATAGGGGGATCACTGAAGCTTTCTTT
>.|TRBJ2-3|.|TRBV20-1
CSASQAYYTDTQYF
TGCAGTGCTAGCCAGGCCTACTACACAGATACGCAGTATTTT
>.|TRBJ1-4|.|TRBV7-9
CASSPPWDNEKLFF
TGTGCCAGCAGCCCGCCCTGGGATAATGAAAAACTGTTTTTT
>.|TRBJ2-1|.|TRBV4-2
CASSQDGKGIAYNEQFF
TGTGCCAGCAGCCAAGATGGGAAAGGGATCGCCTACAATGAGCAGTTCTTC